The clone carrying this TCR beta chain was observed many times. This sample is drawn from a study of Graves' ophthalmopathy and Graves' hyperthyroidism. Stable hyperthyroidism meant no ophthalmopathy within 18 months of follow-up. Aged 18 to 65, hyperthyroidism patients had new diagnoses of under 2 months' duration. Pregnancy or lactation, uncontrolled infections and other autoimmune diseases were grounds for excluding patients. Amplification targeted the TCR beta CDR3 regions, with RNA transcripts as the source material. The authors performed first-round RT-PCR with HTBI primers and then a second-round multiplex PCR. TCRdb itself ran the multiplex PCR reads through MiXCR, one entry per CDR3 protein. The table includes approximately 380,000 distinct CDR3 sequences, 20% to 25% detected once. V lost 8 bases and J 0 bases, leaving 20 bases between the germline ends. CDR3 length: 15 amino acids. CDR1 is DFQATT and CDR2 is SNEGSKA in the germline V gene (reference sequence).

The TCR sequence derives from a woman younger than 35 with stable Graves' hyperthyroidism. Sequencing was carried out using peripheral blood. This sequence joins TRBV20-1 and TRBJ2-7, with D unresolved. CDR3 protein: CSSTLFGQNSYEQYF. In DNA, the CDR3 is TGCAGTTCTACCCTTTTTGGGCAGAACTCCTACGAGCAGTACTTC.